The sequence of this TCR beta chain was determined in a study of identical twins. Only a few counts were recorded for this clonotype. Germline V gene lookup returns CDR1 SGHRS and CDR2 YFSETQ. The CDR3 runs 14 residues. Trimming left V 3 bases short and J 3 bases short, with 12 bases between. TCRdb processed the 5' RACE reads anew with MiXCR; each CDR3 protein has one entry. Altogether 1.5 million to 2 million distinct CDR3 sequences are present, under 35% being singletons, with the ten largest covering about 0.3%. The sample taken for sequencing was cord blood. The chain is built from TRBV5-1 and TRBJ1-1; D is perhaps TRBD1 (6 bases). The receptor comes from a newborn girl in good health. The CDR3 loop is CASSSRDKHTEAFF. CDR3 bases: TGCGCCAGCAGCTCCCGGGACAAACACACTGAAGCTTTCTTT.